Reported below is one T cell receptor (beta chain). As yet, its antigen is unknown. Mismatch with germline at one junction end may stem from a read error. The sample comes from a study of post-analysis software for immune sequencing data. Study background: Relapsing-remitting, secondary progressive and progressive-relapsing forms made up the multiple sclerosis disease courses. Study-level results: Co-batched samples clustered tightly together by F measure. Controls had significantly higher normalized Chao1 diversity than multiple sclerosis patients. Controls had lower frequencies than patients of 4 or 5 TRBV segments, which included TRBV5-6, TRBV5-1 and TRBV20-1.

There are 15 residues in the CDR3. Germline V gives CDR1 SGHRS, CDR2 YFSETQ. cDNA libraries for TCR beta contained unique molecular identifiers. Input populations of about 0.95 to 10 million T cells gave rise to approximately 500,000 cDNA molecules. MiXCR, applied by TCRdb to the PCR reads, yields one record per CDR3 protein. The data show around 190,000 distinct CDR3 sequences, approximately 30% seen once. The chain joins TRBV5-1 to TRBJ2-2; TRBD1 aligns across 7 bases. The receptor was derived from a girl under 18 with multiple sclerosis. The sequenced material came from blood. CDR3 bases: TGCGCCAGCAGCATGACAGGGATTAACACCTGGGAGCGGTTTTTT. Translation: CASSMTGINTWERFF.